This TCR beta chain comes out of a study of T cell repertoires in cytomegalovirus infection (dated by TCRdb to between 2018 and 2020). Regarding the complete study: The peptide stimulations were aimed at well-studied HLA-B-restricted epitopes as well as recently identified HLA-C-restricted CMV epitopes, whose presentation resists viral immunomodulation. Donor HLA type was relevant to the analysis, as public TCR beta signatures indicated carriage of CMV infection together with the matching HLA type.

In the germline V gene (reference sequence), CDR1 corresponds to DFQATT and CDR2 to SNEGSKA. Inclusive of the bounding cysteine and phenylalanine, the CDR3 is 15 residues long. Solely the CDR3 DNA is kept, with 45 bases framed from the first base. The V end loses 1 base and the J end loses 4 bases, and a stretch of 14 bases separates them. Broad study findings and their caveats: Carriers of CMV infection plus the relevant HLA type were discriminated by the cumulative frequency of public TCR beta family members in the study cohort and in an independent roughly 370-donor cohort. The ex vivo response was dominated by HLA-C-restricted CMV-specific TCR beta clonotypes, which also provided the single most frequent clonotype in two of eight donors.

Worth noting for this clonotype: The clone's antigen remains unknown. Per-base quality was not reported, and no clone a single base away is much larger than it.

Sequencing instrument: Illumina HiSeq 1500. The public sequencing data were trimmed at Q25 with fastp and processed into clonotypes with MiXCR by TCRdb, which kept only in-frame beta chains. For every CDR3 protein sequence, its rows merge into one entry that carries the most common genes and DNA. Here the sample has some 500,000 distinct CDR3 sequences; about 33% occur a single time. The ten largest clones take up 17% of the sample. Per the publication, the treatment or condition label means: in vitro stimulation with specific CMV peptide epitopes to enrich CMV-specific T cells. This material consisted of cultured PBMCs, taken from culture after CMV antigen stimulation. In this chain, TRBV20-1 is recombined with TRBJ2-1; the D gene is possibly TRBD2, with 6 bases matching. The origin of this receptor is a human donor in good health (CMV status not recorded). Some clones in this sample may be carry-over from other donors' samples. The CDR3 reads as follows: CSARVPPDYYNEQFF. The sequence in DNA is TGCAGTGCTAGAGTACCCCCGGACTATTACAATGAGCAGTTCTTC.